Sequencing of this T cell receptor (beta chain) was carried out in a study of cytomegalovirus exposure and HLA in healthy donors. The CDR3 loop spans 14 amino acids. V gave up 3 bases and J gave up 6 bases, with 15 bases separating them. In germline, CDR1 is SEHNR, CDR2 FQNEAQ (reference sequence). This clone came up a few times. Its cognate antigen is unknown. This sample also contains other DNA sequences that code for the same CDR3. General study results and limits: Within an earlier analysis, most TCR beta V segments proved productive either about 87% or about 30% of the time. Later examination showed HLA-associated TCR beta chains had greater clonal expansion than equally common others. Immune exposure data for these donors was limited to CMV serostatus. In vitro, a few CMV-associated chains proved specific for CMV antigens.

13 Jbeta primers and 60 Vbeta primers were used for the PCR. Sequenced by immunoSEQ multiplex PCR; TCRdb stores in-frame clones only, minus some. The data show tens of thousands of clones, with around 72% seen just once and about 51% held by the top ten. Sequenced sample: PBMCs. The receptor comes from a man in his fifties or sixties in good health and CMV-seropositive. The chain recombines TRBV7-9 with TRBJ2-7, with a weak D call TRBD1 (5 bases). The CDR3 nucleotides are TGTGCCAGCAGCTTCAGGCAGGGATCAGGCGAGCAGTACTTC. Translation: CASSFRQGSGEQYF. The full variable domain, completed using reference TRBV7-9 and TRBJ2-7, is DTGVSQNPRHKITKRGQNVTFRCDPISEHNRLYWYRQTLGQGPEFLTYFQNEAQLEKSRLLSDRFSAERPKGSFSTLEIQRTEQGDSAMYLCASSFRQGSGEQYFGPGTRLTVT.